The 12 T cell receptor beta chains below come from one sample, sequenced in a study of blood T cell repertoires in COVID-19. Method: immunoSEQ multiplex PCR; TCRdb's copy keeps in-frame clones and lacks some. The data show 130,000 to 150,000 clones, over 80% seen once. The material sequenced was PBMCs or T cells enriched from blood (not recorded which). The receptor source for this set is a woman aged 40 to 50 who had recovered from COVID-19.

The gene calls are TRBV11-2 and TRBJ2-3; D remains unclear. CDR1 and CDR2 from the germline V gene are SGHAT and FQNNGV. The V gene lost 5 bases and the J gene lost 5 bases, with 11 bases spanning the gap. CDR3 size: 13 residues. The DNA for the CDR3 is TGTGCCAGCAGCCCCGGAGTAATAGATACGCAGTATTTT. It yields the protein CASSPGVIDTQYF.

CDR3 residues: CASSIWDRETQYF. The DNA of the CDR3 is TGTGCCAGTAGTATATGGGACAGAGAGACCCAGTACTTC. This chain uses TRBV19 with TRBJ2-5, with 7 positions matching TRBD1. The junction had 1 base not matched to a gene; V was cut back by 2 bases and J by 4 bases. The germline V gene encodes CDR1 LNHDA and CDR2 SQIVND (reference sequence). There are 13 residues in the CDR3.

The chain links TRBV7-9 to TRBJ1-2; 9 bases line up with TRBD1. V shed 8 bases, J shed 7 bases, and the junction held 5 bases outside the gene matches. The CDR3 extends over 12 amino acids. CDR1 and CDR2 from the germline V gene are SEHNR and FQNEAQ (reference sequence). The chain's CDR3 is CASGDRVAGYTF. As DNA, the CDR3 is TGTGCCAGCGGGGACAGGGTGGCTGGCTACACCTTC.

The chain recombines TRBV7-2 with TRBJ1-2, with 7 nucleotides matching TRBD1. Germline trimming cut 5 bases from V and 7 bases from J; bases unmatched to any gene: 7. This CDR3 comprises 13 residues. CDR1 and CDR2 from the germline V gene are SGHTA and FQGNSA. The CDR3 loop reads CASSQTGLSGYTF. In DNA form, the CDR3 reads TGTGCCAGCAGCCAGACAGGGTTGTCTGGCTACACCTTC.

The V call is TRBV30, the J call TRBJ2-1, with 14 positions matching TRBD2. The V and J ends lost 2 bases and 6 bases, in that order; junction bases with no gene match: 6. The CDR3 contains 16 residues. Germline V gene lookup returns CDR1 GTSNPN and CDR2 SVGIG (reference sequence). The CDR3 region has the DNA TGTGCCTGGAGTTTCTTGACTAGCGGGGGGGCCAATGAGCAGTTCTTC. Its translation is CAWSFLTSGGANEQFF.

The chain carries TRBV7-3 and TRBJ1-1; D remains ambiguous. The ends were cut back, 2 bases at V and 1 base at J, with 8 bases in the middle. The CDR3 has 14 amino acids. Looked up from germline, CDR1 is SGHTA and CDR2 is FQGTGA. CDR3 loop: CASSLPRPNTEAFF. The CDR3 nucleotides read TGTGCCAGCAGCTTACCCAGGCCGAACACTGAAGCTTTCTTT.

This clone has only one observation. The chain links TRBV4-1 to TRBJ1-5; D is undetermined. Trimming shortened V by 0 bases and J by 4 bases, and 13 bases separated the two germline ends. The CDR3 covers 16 residues. Germline loops: CDR1 MGHRA, CDR2 YSYEKL. CDR3 in amino acids: CASSQDLSLGNQPQHF. CDR3 nucleotide sequence: TGCGCCAGCAGCCAAGATCTTAGCCTTGGTAATCAGCCCCAGCATTTT.

The V call is TRBV6-1, the J call TRBJ2-1, with a weak D call TRBD2 (5 bases). Germline assignment: CDR1 MNHNS and CDR2 SASEGT. Trimming stripped 3 bases from V and 2 bases from J, with 8 bases between. The CDR3 contains 14 residues. This CDR3 is CASSEDWAYNEQFF. CDR3 bases: TGTGCCAGCAGTGAGGACTGGGCCTACAATGAGCAGTTCTTC.

This CDR3 reads CASSIQSGYTF. The DNA of the CDR3 is TGTGCCAGTAGTATACAATCTGGCTACACCTTC. V and J are TRBV19 and TRBJ1-2; D gene uncertain. CDR3 length: 11 residues. Germline V CDR1 and CDR2: LNHDA, SQIVND (reference sequence). Trimming removed 2 bases at V and 7 bases at J, with 5 bases between.

The V call is TRBV28, the J call TRBJ2-7, with D perhaps matching TRBD1 (5 bases). Trimming removed 4 bases at V and 6 bases at J, with 22 bases between. Germline CDR1 reads MDHEN; CDR2 reads SYDVKM. This CDR3 comprises 16 residues. The CDR3, as DNA: TGTGCCAGCAGTTCCGACCGACAGATAGGTCCTCCCGAGCAGTACTTC. Translation gives CASSSDRQIGPPEQYF.

CDR3 coding DNA: TGCGCCAGCAGCTTGGACACAGGGGGAAACGGCTACACCTTC. This translates into CASSLDTGGNGYTF. This chain connects TRBV5-1 to TRBJ1-2; 8 bases match TRBD1. V was pared by 0 bases and J by 8 bases, with 6 bases of the junction left unmatched. This CDR3 region has 14 residues. Germline loops: CDR1 SGHRS, CDR2 YFSETQ. Full variable domain (outside the CDR3, taken from reference TRBV5-1 and TRBJ1-2): KAGVTQTPRYLIKTRGQQVTLSCSPISGHRSVSWYQQTPGQGLQFLFEYFSETQRNKGNFPGRFSGRQFSNSRSEMNVSTLELGDSALYLCASSLDTGGNGYTFGSGTRLTVV.

The rearrangement links TRBV27 to TRBJ1-2; the D gene is possibly TRBD1 (5 bases). Germline V gene sequence: CDR1 MNHEY, CDR2 SMNVEV (reference sequence). The CDR3 is 18 residues long. The ends were cut back, 0 bases at V and 2 bases at J, with 19 bases in the middle. In nucleotides, the CDR3 is TGTGCCAGCAGTTTATCGCCAGACCCACAGGTGGGAAACTATGGCTACACCTTC. Amino acid sequence: CASSLSPDPQVGNYGYTF.